This TCR beta chain was recovered during a study of neurological immune-mediated disorders. The germline V gene encodes CDR1 MGHRA and CDR2 YSYEKL. The CDR3 contains 14 residues. The V and J ends lost 2 bases and 8 bases respectively, with 15 bases between them. This clonotype was seen ten or more times. TCRdb independently ran MiXCR on the 5' RACE reads; one entry per CDR3 protein. This sample has roughly 60,000 distinct CDR3 sequences, with over 3.5% found just once. V usage is TRBV4-1 and J usage is TRBJ1-2, with a tentative D call TRBD1 (6 bases). Sequenced: PBMCs. The clonotype originates from a woman aged 50 to 60 with multiple sclerosis. The CDR3 coding sequence is TGCGCCAGCAGCCAAACGAGACAGGTGGGGGGCTACACCTTC. It encodes CASSQTRQVGGYTF.